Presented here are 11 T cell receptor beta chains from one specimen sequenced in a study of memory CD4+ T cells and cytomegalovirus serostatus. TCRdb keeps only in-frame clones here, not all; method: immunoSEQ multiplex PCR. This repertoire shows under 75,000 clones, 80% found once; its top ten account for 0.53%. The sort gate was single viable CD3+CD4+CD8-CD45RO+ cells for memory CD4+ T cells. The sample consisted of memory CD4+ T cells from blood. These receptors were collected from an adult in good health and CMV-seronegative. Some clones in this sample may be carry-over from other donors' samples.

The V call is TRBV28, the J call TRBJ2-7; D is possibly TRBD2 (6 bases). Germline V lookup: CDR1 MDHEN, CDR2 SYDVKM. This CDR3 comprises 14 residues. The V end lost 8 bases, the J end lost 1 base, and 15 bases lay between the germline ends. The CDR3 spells CASSGTPVSYEQYF. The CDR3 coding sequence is TGTGCCAGCTCGGGGACTCCCGTTTCCTACGAGCAGTACTTC.

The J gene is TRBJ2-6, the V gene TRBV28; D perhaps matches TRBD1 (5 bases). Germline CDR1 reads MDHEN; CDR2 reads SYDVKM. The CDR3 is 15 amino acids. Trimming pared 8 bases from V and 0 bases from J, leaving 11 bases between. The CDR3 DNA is TGTGCCAGCGGAAGACAGATCTCTGGGGCCAACGTCCTGACTTTC. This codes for CASGRQISGANVLTF.

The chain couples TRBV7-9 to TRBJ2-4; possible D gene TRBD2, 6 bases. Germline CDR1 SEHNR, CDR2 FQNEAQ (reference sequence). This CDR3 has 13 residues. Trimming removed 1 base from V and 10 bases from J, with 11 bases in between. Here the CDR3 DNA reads TGTGCCAGCAGCTTAGTTAGCGGACTTATTCAGTACTTC. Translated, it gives CASSLVSGLIQYF.

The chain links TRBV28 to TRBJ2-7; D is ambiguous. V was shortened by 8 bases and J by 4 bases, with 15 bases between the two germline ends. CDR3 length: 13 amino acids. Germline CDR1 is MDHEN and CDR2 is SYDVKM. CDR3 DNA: TGTGCCAGCCTGCATGGGGTATCTTACGAGCAGTACTTC. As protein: CASLHGVSYEQYF.

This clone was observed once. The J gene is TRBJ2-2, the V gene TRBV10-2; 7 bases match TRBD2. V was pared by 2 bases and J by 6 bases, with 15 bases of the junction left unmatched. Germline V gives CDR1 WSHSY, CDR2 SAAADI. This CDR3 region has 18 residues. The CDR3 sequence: CASSEPGQTGLSAGELFF. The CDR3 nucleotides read TGCGCCAGCAGTGAGCCCGGACAAACGGGACTAAGCGCCGGGGAGCTGTTTTTT.

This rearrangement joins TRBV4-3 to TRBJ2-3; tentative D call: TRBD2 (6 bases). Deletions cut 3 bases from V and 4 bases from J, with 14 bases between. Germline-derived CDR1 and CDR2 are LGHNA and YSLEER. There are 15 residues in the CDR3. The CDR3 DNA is TGCGCCAGCAGCCAGAGACTAGACTTTCCAGATACGCAGTATTTT. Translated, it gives CASSQRLDFPDTQYF.

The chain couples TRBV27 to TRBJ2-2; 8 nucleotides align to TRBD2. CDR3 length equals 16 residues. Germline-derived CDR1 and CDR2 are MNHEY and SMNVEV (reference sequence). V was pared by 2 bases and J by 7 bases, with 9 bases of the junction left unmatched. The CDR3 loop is CASSLPSGSSNGELFF. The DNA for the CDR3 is TGTGCCAGCAGTTTACCCAGCGGGAGTAGTAACGGGGAGCTGTTTTTT.

CDR3 region: CASRIRASGNTIYF. CDR3 bases: TGTGCCAGCAGAATCAGGGCATCTGGAAACACCATATATTTT. The chain recombines TRBV27 with TRBJ1-3; possible D gene TRBD1, 5 bases. Germline assignment: CDR1 MNHEY and CDR2 SMNVEV (reference sequence). V lost 6 bases, J lost 1 base, and 10 bases lay in between. CDR3 length equals 14 residues.

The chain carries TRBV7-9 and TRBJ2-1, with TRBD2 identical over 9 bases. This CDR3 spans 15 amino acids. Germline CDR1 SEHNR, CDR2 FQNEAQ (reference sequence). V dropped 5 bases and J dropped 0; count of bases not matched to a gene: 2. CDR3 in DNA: TGTGCCAGCAGCGGTAGCGGGGGCTCCTACAATGAGCAGTTCTTC. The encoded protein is CASSGSGGSYNEQFF. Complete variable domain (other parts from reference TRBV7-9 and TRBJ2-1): DTGVSQNPRHKITKRGQNVTFRCDPISEHNRLYWYRQTLGQGPEFLTYFQNEAQLEKSRLLSDRFSAERPKGSFSTLEIQRTEQGDSAMYLCASSGSGGSYNEQFFGPGTRLTVL.

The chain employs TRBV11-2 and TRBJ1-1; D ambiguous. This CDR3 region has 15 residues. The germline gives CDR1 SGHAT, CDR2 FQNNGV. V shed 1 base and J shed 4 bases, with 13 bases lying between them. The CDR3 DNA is TGTGCCAGCAGCTTAGCGACCCTACCCGGCACTGAAGCTTTCTTT. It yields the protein CASSLATLPGTEAFF.

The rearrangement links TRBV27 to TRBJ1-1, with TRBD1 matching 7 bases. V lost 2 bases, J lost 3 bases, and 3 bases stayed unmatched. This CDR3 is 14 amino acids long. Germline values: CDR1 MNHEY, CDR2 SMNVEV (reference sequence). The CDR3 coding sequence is TGTGCCAGCAGTTTACCGGGACAGTACACTGAAGCTTTCTTT. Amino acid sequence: CASSLPGQYTEAFF.